The next 18 T cell receptor beta chains were all read from a single sample in a study of blood T cell repertoires in COVID-19. Clones were read by immunoSEQ multiplex PCR, and TCRdb kept only the in-frame ones, dropping some. The profile shows more than 65,000 clones, 75% to 90% of them singletons. The sequenced sample consisted of peripheral blood. These receptors were collected from a human donor in a cohort sampled during active COVID-19.

V usage is TRBV27 and J usage is TRBJ2-1; 12 bases line up with TRBD2. Per germline, CDR1 MNHEY and CDR2 SMNVEV (reference sequence). After removal of 3 bases from V and 15 bases from J, the junction contained 6 bases not matched to a gene. The length of the CDR3 is 13 residues. CDR3 bases: TGTGCCAGCAGTTTGGCTAGCGGGAGGGCCCTGTTCTTC. Its protein is CASSLASGRALFF.

In this sample, this clone turned up once. DNA of the CDR3: TGTGCCAGCAGCTTGGGAGGGCAGGGAGGAGAAAAACTGTTTTTT. It yields the protein CASSLGGQGGEKLFF. This sequence joins TRBV5-6 and TRBJ1-4; D is possibly TRBD1 (5 bases). The CDR3 is made up of 15 amino acids. Trimming shortened V by 0 bases and J by 8 bases, and 14 bases separated the two germline ends. Germline-derived CDR1 and CDR2 are SGHDT and YYEEEE.

This chain joins TRBV3-1 (or the pseudogene TRBV3-2) and TRBJ2-3, with 13 positions matching TRBD2. This CDR3 spans 15 amino acids. V lost 3 bases and J lost 6; bases outside the gene matches: 3. Per germline, CDR1 LGHDT and CDR2 YNNKEL (reference sequence). The CDR3 DNA reads TGTGCCAGCAGCCAGACTAGCGGGGGGTCGGATACGCAGTATTTT. Protein product: CASSQTSGGSDTQYF.

This clone was observed once. This chain joins TRBV14 and TRBJ2-2; 9 bases align to TRBD1. Trimming removed 4 bases from V and 4 bases from J; junction bases left unmatched: 7. Looked up from germline, CDR1 is SGHDN and CDR2 is FVKESK. CDR3 size: 16 residues. The CDR3 is CASSRNRGRGTGELFF. CDR3 DNA: TGTGCCAGCAGCCGAAACAGGGGGCGCGGCACCGGGGAGCTGTTTTTT.

The chain uses TRBV29-1 and TRBJ2-7; 8 bases align to TRBD1. The J segment lost 2 bases and the V segment lost 1 base, leaving 1 base of the junction unmatched. Germline V lookup: CDR1 SQVTM, CDR2 ANQGSEA. The CDR3 totals 13 residues. CDR3 nucleotide sequence: TGCAGCGTTGAAGGGACAGGGACCTACGAGCAGTACTTC. This codes for CSVEGTGTYEQYF.

The chain links TRBV6-5 to TRBJ2-5; 9 bases agree with TRBD1. In germline, CDR1 is MNHEY, CDR2 SVGAGI. This CDR3 region has 14 residues. After removal of 4 bases from V and 7 bases from J, the junction contained 7 bases not matched to a gene. CDR3 coding DNA: TGTGCCAGCAGTTTCTGGGACAGGGCCCCGACCCAGTACTTC. Protein product: CASSFWDRAPTQYF.

V is TRBV27 and J is TRBJ2-7; TRBD2 aligns across 9 bases. The junction had 7 bases not matched to a gene; V was cut back by 2 bases and J by 2 bases. The CDR3 totals 16 residues. Germline V gene lookup returns CDR1 MNHEY and CDR2 SMNVEV (reference sequence). The DNA for the CDR3 is TGTGCCAGCAGTTTAATAGGGACTAGCTATCCCTACGAGCAGTACTTC. Its translation is CASSLIGTSYPYEQYF.

This rearrangement joins TRBV4-1 to TRBJ2-5, with 8 bases aligning to TRBD1. J lost 5 bases, V lost 2 bases, and 4 bases had no gene match. The germline gives CDR1 MGHRA, CDR2 YSYEKL. The CDR3 is 14 amino acids. CDR3 nucleotide sequence: TGCGCCAGCAGCCAAACAACAGGGGGGGAGACCCAGTACTTC. Its protein product is CASSQTTGGETQYF.

The rearrangement joins TRBV28 to TRBJ2-1, with 11 nucleotides matching TRBD2. V was clipped by 5 bases and J by 5 bases; unmatched bases: 2. The V gene's germline CDR1 is MDHEN and CDR2 SYDVKM. The CDR3 loop spans 14 amino acids. For the CDR3, the DNA is TGTGCCAGCAGTGTAGCGGGAGGGAACAATGAGCAGTTCTTC. Its protein product is CASSVAGGNNEQFF.

J is TRBJ2-3 and V is TRBV28; 8 nucleotides match TRBD2. Per the germline V gene, CDR1 is MDHEN and CDR2 is SYDVKM. This CDR3 has 15 residues. V gave up 5 bases and J gave up 7 bases; unmatched junction bases: 11. The CDR3 DNA reads as TGTGCCAGCAGTGAAGCGGGGGCTAGAGAAAATACGCAGTATTTT. It is translated as CASSEAGARENTQYF.

The chain links TRBV3-1 (or the pseudogene TRBV3-2) to TRBJ2-5; tentatively, D is TRBD2 (6 bases). The CDR3 runs 16 residues. The germline CDR1 and CDR2 sequences are LGHDT and YNNKEL (reference sequence). The V and J ends lost 0 bases and 5 bases respectively, with 16 bases between them. Here the CDR3 DNA reads TGTGCCAGCAGCCAAGATCGTGGCTCCCGGGGGGAGACCCAGTACTTC. Residues: CASSQDRGSRGETQYF.

The chain uses TRBV7-8 and TRBJ1-5, with 9 bases that match TRBD1. The V and J ends lost 1 base and 7 bases, in that order; junction bases with no gene match: 5. There are 15 residues in the CDR3. The V gene's germline CDR1 is SGHVS and CDR2 FQNEAQ. The chain's CDR3 is CASSLEGTGRQPQHF. The CDR3, as DNA: TGTGCCAGCAGCTTAGAGGGGACAGGGCGACAGCCCCAGCATTTT. Complete variable domain (other parts from reference TRBV7-8 and TRBJ1-5): GAGVSQSPRYKVAKRGQDVALRCDPISGHVSLFWYQQALGQGPEFLTYFQNEAQLDKSGLPSDRFFAERPEGSVSTLKIQRTQQEDSAVYLCASSLEGTGRQPQHFGDGTRLSIL.

The chain combines TRBV2 with TRBJ1-3, with D possibly TRBD1 on 5 matching bases. Trimming removed 8 bases at V and 4 bases at J, with 15 bases between. The CDR3 totals 14 residues. Germline-derived CDR1 and CDR2 are SNHLY and FYNNEI. The CDR3 bases are TGTGCCAGCTCACCGGGGGGTATGGGAAACACCATATATTTT. Its protein is CASSPGGMGNTIYF.

This clone was found once. The rearrangement uses TRBV28 and TRBJ2-1, with 8 nucleotides matching TRBD1. In germline, CDR1 is MDHEN, CDR2 SYDVKM. V lost 4 bases and J lost 1; bases outside the gene matches: 12. There are 18 residues in the CDR3. The CDR3 DNA follows: TGTGCCAGCAGTTCCCAAAGACGTGGACAGGGATCCTACAATGAGCAGTTCTTC. Translated: CASSSQRRGQGSYNEQFF.

The rearrangement links TRBV10-3 to TRBJ2-2, with 10 nucleotides matching TRBD2. The germline CDR1 and CDR2 sequences are ENHRY and SYGVKD. This CDR3 spans 19 amino acids. V was pared by 10 bases and J by 3 bases, with 20 bases of the junction left unmatched. Here the CDR3 reads CATGGAGGAFSWDTGELFF. In DNA, the CDR3 is TGTGCCACGGGTGGAGCGGGAGGGGCTTTTTCATGGGACACCGGGGAGCTGTTTTTT.

This chain uses TRBV27 with TRBJ1-2; D is undetermined. Per germline, CDR1 MNHEY and CDR2 SMNVEV (reference sequence). The CDR3 is 13 residues long. Trimming left V 5 bases short and J 5 bases short, with 12 bases between. CDR3 loop: CASSLRAGYGYTF. CDR3 nucleotide sequence: TGTGCCAGCAGTCTTCGGGCGGGGTATGGCTACACCTTC.

This chain uses TRBV5-8 with TRBJ1-6, with 7 bases matching TRBD1. V was pared by 4 bases and J by 5 bases, with 3 bases of the junction left unmatched. Germline loops: CDR1 SGHTS, CDR2 YDEGEE. CDR3 size: 14 residues. The CDR3 nucleotides read TGTGCCAGCAGCCGGGACAGAAATAATTCACCCCTCCACTTT. It translates to CASSRDRNNSPLHF.

J is TRBJ1-2 and V is TRBV5-6; D unresolved. Trimming removed 6 bases at V and 4 bases at J, with 16 bases between. The CDR3 covers 14 residues. Germline lookup yields CDR1 SGHDT and CDR2 YYEEEE. This CDR3 reads CASTPTRAAYGYTF. Here the CDR3 DNA reads TGTGCCAGCACCCCAACGCGGGCGGCCTATGGCTACACCTTC.